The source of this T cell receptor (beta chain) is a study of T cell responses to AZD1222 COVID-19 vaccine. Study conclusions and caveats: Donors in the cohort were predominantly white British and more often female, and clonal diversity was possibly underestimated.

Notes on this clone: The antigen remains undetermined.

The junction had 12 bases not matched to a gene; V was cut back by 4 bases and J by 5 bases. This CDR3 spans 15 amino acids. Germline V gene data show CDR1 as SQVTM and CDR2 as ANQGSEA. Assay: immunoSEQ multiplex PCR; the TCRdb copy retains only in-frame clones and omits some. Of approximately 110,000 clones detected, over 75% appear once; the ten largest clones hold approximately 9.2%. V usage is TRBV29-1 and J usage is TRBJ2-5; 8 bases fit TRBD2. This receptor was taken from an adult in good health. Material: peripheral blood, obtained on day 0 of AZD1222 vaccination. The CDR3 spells CSVVGGEGARETQYF. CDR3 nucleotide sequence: TGCAGCGTTGTCGGGGGGGAAGGGGCGAGGGAGACCCAGTACTTC.